The clone carrying this T cell receptor (beta chain) was counted many times. The antigen is undetermined. One entry per CDR3 protein results from TCRdb running MiXCR on the 5' RACE reads. The sample yields some 220,000 distinct CDR3 sequences, 7% to 8% seen once. V lost 4 bases, J lost 3 bases, and 13 bases stayed unmatched. In germline, CDR1 is SGDLS, CDR2 YYNGEE. The CDR3 length is 17 residues. This specimen comes from a study of CD8 T cells in ankylosing spondylitis. Study-wide results and limits: Certain motif variants had earlier been reported in reactive arthritis synovial fluid and blood. A TCR beta motif made of under 10 highly homologous variants seemed typical of ankylosing spondylitis blood.

The source material was blood, either unsorted or a sorted T cell fraction (not recorded which). The TCR comes from a male donor with ankylosing spondylitis. This chain joins TRBV9 and TRBJ2-1; 7 bases line up with TRBD1. The DNA for the CDR3 is TGTGCCAGCAGCTCCAACAGGGGCAGGGACAACTACAATGAGCAGTTCTTC. Translating it yields CASSSNRGRDNYNEQFF.